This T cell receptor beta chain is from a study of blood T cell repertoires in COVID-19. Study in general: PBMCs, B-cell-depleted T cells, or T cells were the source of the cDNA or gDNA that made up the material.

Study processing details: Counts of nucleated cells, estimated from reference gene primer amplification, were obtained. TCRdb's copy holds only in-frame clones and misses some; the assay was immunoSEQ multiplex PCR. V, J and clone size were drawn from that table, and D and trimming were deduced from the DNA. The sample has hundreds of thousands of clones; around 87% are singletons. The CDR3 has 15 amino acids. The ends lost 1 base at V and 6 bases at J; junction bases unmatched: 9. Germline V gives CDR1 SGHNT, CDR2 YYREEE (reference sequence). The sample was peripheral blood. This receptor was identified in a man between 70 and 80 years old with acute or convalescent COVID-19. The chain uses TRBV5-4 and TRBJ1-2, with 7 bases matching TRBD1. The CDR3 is CASSLRTGTVNGYTF. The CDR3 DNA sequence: TGTGCCAGCAGCTTGCGAACCGGGACAGTAAATGGCTACACCTTC.